This note documents a single TCR beta chain sequence. The table came from immunoSEQ multiplex PCR; TCRdb's copy has only in-frame clones and leaves some out. The repertoire consists of 65,000 to 80,000 clones, with roughly 90% occurring once and the leading ten covering 3.5% to 5%. CDR3 size: 13 residues. V dropped 8 bases and J dropped 4 bases, with 9 bases sitting between them. The V gene's germline CDR1 is MDHEN and CDR2 SYDVKM. These data originate in a study of PD-L1 blockade in urothelial cancer. Time point of the sample: pretreatment peripheral blood. This TCR derives from a man aged 65-85 years with urothelial cancer. The sequences come from PBMCs, collected around atezolizumab (anti-PD-L1) treatment. The chain employs TRBV28 and TRBJ2-6; perhaps TRBD2 as D (5 bases). This chain's CDR3 is CASRGGGANVLTF. As DNA, the CDR3 is TGTGCCAGCCGGGGTGGCGGGGCCAACGTCCTGACTTTC. The entire variable domain, with the rest obtained from reference TRBV28 and TRBJ2-6, is as follows: DVKVTQSSRYLVKRTGEKVFLECVQDMDHENMFWYRQDPGLGLRLIYFSYDVKMKEKGDIPEGYSVSREKKERFSLILESASTNQTSMYLCASRGGGANVLTFGAGSRLTVL.